This T cell receptor beta chain was observed in a study of CXCR3 chemokines and chemotherapy response in bladder cancer. The germline V gene encodes CDR1 KGHSH and CDR2 LQKENI. This CDR3 is built from 13 residues. The V segment lost 4 bases and the J segment 10 bases; nucleotides outside the gene matches: 2. This clonotype has at least ten counts. From the PCR reads, TCRdb called clonotypes with MiXCR, one entry per CDR3 protein. This table holds 3,000 to 4,000 distinct CDR3 sequences, roughly 27% found once. The chain couples TRBV18 to TRBJ1-6; 9 bases are shared with TRBD1. The sequence was obtained from a human donor with bladder cancer that did not respond to neoadjuvant chemotherapy. The specimen was collected from a patient whose treatment included neoadjuvant chemotherapy. CDR3 DNA: TGTGCCAGCTCACGGGACAGGGACTCACCCCTCCACTTT. Protein product: CASSRDRDSPLHF.